A single count supports the clone carrying this TCR beta chain. Per the original methods: Reference gene primer amplification gave nucleated cell count estimates. TCRdb's table, derived via immunoSEQ multiplex PCR, lists solely in-frame clones and lacks some. That table supplies the V and J calls and clone size; D and trimming were determined from the DNA. The sample has 360,000 or so clones; about 90% are singletons. The data were obtained in a study of blood T cell repertoires in COVID-19. The wider study: The samples span acute and convalescent COVID-19 from the United States, Italy and Spain.

From germline, CDR1 is MNHEY and CDR2 SMNVEV (reference sequence). The CDR3 spans 17 residues. Trimming removed 5 bases from V and 3 bases from J; junction bases left unmatched: 5. The chain recombines TRBV27 with TRBJ2-2, with 14 bases matching TRBD2. The sequence derives from a man aged 18 to 30 with active or convalescent COVID-19. Material: peripheral blood. The CDR3 bases are TGTGCCAGCAGTCCGACTAGCGGGGGGGCCGACACCGGGGAGCTGTTTTTT. This gives the protein CASSPTSGGADTGELFF.